Described below is a single TCR beta chain sequence and its context. Only in-frame clones appear in the TCRdb table, and some are missing; sequencing was by immunoSEQ multiplex PCR. The sample yields more than 50,000 clones, around four fifths seen once. This CDR3 contains 14 residues. V lost 3 bases and J lost 0, with 6 bases in between. CDR1 is SEHNR and CDR2 is FQNEAQ in the germline V gene (reference sequence). These data originate in a study of pediatric ulcerative colitis. Ulcerative colitis patients received no immunosuppressive medication before the diagnostic colonoscopy. The blood sample was taken during the colonoscopy visit.

This TCR was sampled from a boy aged 5 to 17 with moderate ulcerative colitis. The chain recombines TRBV7-9 with TRBJ2-4; D not resolved. The sample was blood. The CDR3 reads CASSFLLAKNIQYF. CDR3 DNA: TGTGCCAGCAGCTTCCTACTAGCCAAAAACATTCAGTACTTC.